This T cell receptor (beta chain) was sequenced for a study of cytomegalovirus exposure and HLA in healthy donors. Points from the study as a whole: A later analysis showed that HLA-associated TCR beta chains had undergone more clonal expansion than equally common others.

With 60 Vbeta and 13 Jbeta primers, the PCR was carried out. Data came from immunoSEQ multiplex PCR; TCRdb stores just in-frame clones and leaves some out. The sample is made up of 55,000 to 85,000 clones, and the top ten hold 2.4% of it. CDR1 and CDR2 (germline): SGHRS, YFSETQ. The CDR3 sequence is 15 residues long. Trimming left V 0 bases short and J 4 bases short, with 13 bases between. For this clone: The antigen remains undetermined.

Sequenced material: PBMCs. J is TRBJ1-1 and V is TRBV5-1; D possibly corresponds to TRBD1 (5 bases). This TCR derives from a female donor in good health and CMV-seropositive. CDR3 sequence: CASSLGGRVGTEAFF. The CDR3 nucleotides are TGCGCCAGCAGCTTGGGTGGCAGGGTGGGCACTGAAGCTTTCTTT.